The 16 T cell receptor beta chains listed next were all sequenced from one sample in a study of Ad26.COV2.S vaccination and SARS-CoV-2 variants (dated by TCRdb to the early 2020s). Library creation used the immunoSEQ multiplex PCR assay. The immuneACCESS repertoire file appears here via TCRdb, limited to in-frame rearrangements. These files lack a portion of the clones; in checked studies, under half of the deficit traces to unresolved V genes, and the cause of the others is not known. This sample holds 350,000 to 500,000 clones; around nine tenths were observed only once. The ten most abundant clones make up 10% to 15% of the sample. The label giving this sample's treatment or condition can be read as: some 20 received Ad26.COV2.S at low or high dose, single or two shots; several received placebo; per-sample allocation not given. For vaccine and placebo recipients, the sequenced repertoires came from samples collected on day 63 after the first injection.

The sample was peripheral blood, taken in a trial of Ad26.COV2.S vaccine versus placebo. Receptors originate from a person aged 18-65 years who received the Ad26.COV2.S COVID-19 vaccine or a placebo.

This chain connects TRBV29-1 to TRBJ1-2; D is uncertain. Trimming pared 0 bases from V and 7 bases from J, leaving 15 bases between. This CDR3 contains 14 residues. Looked up from germline, CDR1 is SQVTM and CDR2 is ANQGSEA. DNA for the CDR3: TGCAGCGTTGAAGAGGTGCGGAGTGCGGGTGGCTACACCTTC. It translates to CSVEEVRSAGGYTF.

The V call is TRBV7-2, the J call TRBJ2-1; D is undetermined. CDR3 length: 13 amino acids. CDR1 SGHTA and CDR2 FQGNSA come from the germline V gene. Trimming cost V 0 bases and J 8 bases, with 8 bases left between them. CDR3 protein: CASSLAGKYEQFF. The CDR3 DNA is TGTGCCAGCAGCTTAGCGGGTAAATATGAGCAGTTCTTC.

Only one count was recorded for this clone. The chain couples TRBV12-5 to TRBJ2-2; no clear D. The CDR3 sequence is 16 residues long. The V and J ends lost 5 bases and 5 bases respectively, with 18 bases between them. Germline loops: CDR1 LGHNT, CDR2 FRNRAP. Written as DNA, the CDR3 is TGTGCTAGTGGTAGCCCCGACTCTCCCGGAACCGGGGAGCTGTTTTTT. Amino acid sequence: CASGSPDSPGTGELFF.

This rearrangement joins TRBV29-1 to TRBJ2-6, with unresolved D. The CDR3 consists of 17 residues. Per germline, CDR1 SQVTM and CDR2 ANQGSEA. V was clipped by 0 bases and J by 0 bases, with 12 bases between them. Here the CDR3 DNA reads TGCAGCGTTGAAGACATAGCCGAGGCCTCTGGGGCCAACGTCCTGACTTTC. Its protein is CSVEDIAEASGANVLTF.

This chain connects TRBV7-2 to TRBJ1-5; 9 bases fit TRBD1. J was trimmed by 6 bases and V by 0 bases; bases with no gene match: 3. The CDR3 extends over 15 amino acids. Looked up from germline, CDR1 is SGHTA and CDR2 is FQGNSA. Here the CDR3 reads CASSLAQGAGQPQHF. The DNA of the CDR3 is TGTGCCAGCAGCTTAGCACAGGGGGCGGGTCAGCCCCAGCATTTT.

This clone was seen only once. V gene TRBV28 combines with J gene TRBJ1-2; TRBD1 matches 7 bases. The CDR3 is 15 amino acids. Germline CDR1 and CDR2: MDHEN and SYDVKM. Trimming at V came to 2 bases and at J to 2 bases, leaving 5 bases not matched to a gene. The CDR3, as DNA: TGTGCCAGCAGTTTACGGGGAGGGGGCAACTATGGCTACACCTTC. Its translation is CASSLRGGGNYGYTF.

This clone was observed a single time. The V call is TRBV5-1, the J call TRBJ2-1; D not resolved. The V gene's germline CDR1 is SGHRS and CDR2 YFSETQ. This CDR3 comprises 16 residues. The V end was cut by 0 bases, the J end by 5 bases, with 15 bases between. In DNA, the CDR3 is TGCGCCAGCAGCTTGGTTAAGAGTGCGCTCAACAATGAGCAGTTCTTC. It yields the protein CASSLVKSALNNEQFF.

The genes are TRBV11-2 and TRBJ2-1; no reliable D call. The CDR3 contains 13 residues. The V gene lost 1 base and the J gene lost 7 bases, with 8 bases spanning the gap. Germline lookup yields CDR1 SGHAT and CDR2 FQNNGV. CDR3 in amino acids: CASSLGVRNEQFF. The DNA of the CDR3 is TGTGCCAGCAGCTTAGGGGTGAGAAATGAGCAGTTCTTC.

This clone was found once. J is TRBJ1-1 and V is TRBV9; possible D gene TRBD1, 6 bases. The CDR3 sequence is 14 residues long. CDR1 and CDR2 from the germline V gene are SGDLS and YYNGEE. V was cut by 4 bases and J by 3 bases, with 13 bases left in between. CDR3 region: CASSIQGRDTEAFF. The CDR3 nucleotides are TGTGCCAGCAGCATACAGGGAAGGGACACTGAAGCTTTCTTT. The entire variable domain, with the rest obtained from reference TRBV9 and TRBJ1-1, is as follows: DSGVTQTPKHLITATGQRVTLRCSPRSGDLSVYWYQQSLDQGLQFLIQYYNGEERAKGNILERFSAQQFPDLHSELNLSSLELGDSALYFCASSIQGRDTEAFFGQGTRLTVV.

This clone was seen more than once but under ten times. This chain uses TRBV20-1 with TRBJ1-5; 7 nucleotides align to TRBD1. With 3 bases clipped from V and 5 bases from J, the junction kept 4 bases outside the gene matches. Germline assignment: CDR1 DFQATT and CDR2 SNEGSKA (reference sequence). The CDR3 length is 13 residues. The CDR3 nucleotides read TGCAGTGCTAGTGGGACAGACTATCAGCCCCAGCATTTT. Amino acid sequence: CSASGTDYQPQHF.

The V and J genes are TRBV6-2 or TRBV6-3 and TRBJ1-2; D is unresolved. Germline values: CDR1 MNHEY, CDR2 SVGEGT. The CDR3 covers 13 residues. The V gene lost 4 bases and the J gene lost 5 bases, with 11 bases spanning the gap. CDR3 nucleotides: TGTGCCAGCAGTTCGGACGGCTTGTATGGCTACACCTTC. Amino acid sequence: CASSSDGLYGYTF.

The J gene is TRBJ2-2, the V gene TRBV5-1, with D maybe TRBD1 (5 bases). The CDR3 consists of 16 residues. CDR1 is SGHRS and CDR2 is YFSETQ in the germline V gene. Trimming pared 0 bases from V and 5 bases from J, leaving 14 bases between. Here the CDR3 DNA reads TGCGCCAGCAGCTTGGCCAGGGCCGTTAGGACCGGGGAGCTGTTTTTT. It is translated as CASSLARAVRTGELFF.

The chain uses TRBV3-1 (or the pseudogene TRBV3-2) and TRBJ1-5; D remains unclear. The V and J ends lost 4 bases and 0 bases respectively, with 13 bases between them. Germline V gene sequence: CDR1 LGHDT, CDR2 YNNKEL (reference sequence). There are 16 residues in the CDR3. The CDR3 spells CASSLGSQASNQPQHF. CDR3 coding DNA: TGTGCCAGCAGCCTCGGGTCACAAGCTAGCAATCAGCCCCAGCATTTT.

CDR3 nucleotide sequence: TGTGCCAGCAGCCTTAGCGGGACCAATGAGCAGTTCTTC. This codes for CASSLSGTNEQFF. The V call is TRBV12-3 or TRBV12-4, the J call TRBJ2-1, with 8 bases lining up with TRBD2. V trimming: 6 bases; J trimming: 6 bases; junction bases outside the gene matches: 4. There are 13 residues in the CDR3.

The gene calls are TRBV9 and TRBJ1-2, with a tentative D call TRBD1 (6 bases). Germline-derived CDR1 and CDR2 are SGDLS and YYNGEE. Trimming left V 2 bases short and J 3 bases short, with 14 bases between. This CDR3 is 15 amino acids long. The CDR3 nucleotides read TGTGCCAGCAGCGTCCAGACGGGGGGGCACTATGGCTACACCTTC. It yields the protein CASSVQTGGHYGYTF. Together with reference TRBV9 and TRBJ1-2, the CDR3 gives the full variable domain: DSGVTQTPKHLITATGQRVTLRCSPRSGDLSVYWYQQSLDQGLQFLIQYYNGEERAKGNILERFSAQQFPDLHSELNLSSLELGDSALYFCASSVQTGGHYGYTFGSGTRLTVV.

The chain employs TRBV7-3 and TRBJ2-1, with TRBD2 as a possible D gene (5 bases). Trimming shortened V by 6 bases and J by 2 bases, and 14 bases separated the two germline ends. The germline gives CDR1 SGHTA, CDR2 FQGTGA. This CDR3 comprises 15 residues. The DNA of the CDR3 is TGTGCCAGCAGGGCTGCTAGCAGCACCTACAATGAGCAGTTCTTC. Translating it yields CASRAASSTYNEQFF.